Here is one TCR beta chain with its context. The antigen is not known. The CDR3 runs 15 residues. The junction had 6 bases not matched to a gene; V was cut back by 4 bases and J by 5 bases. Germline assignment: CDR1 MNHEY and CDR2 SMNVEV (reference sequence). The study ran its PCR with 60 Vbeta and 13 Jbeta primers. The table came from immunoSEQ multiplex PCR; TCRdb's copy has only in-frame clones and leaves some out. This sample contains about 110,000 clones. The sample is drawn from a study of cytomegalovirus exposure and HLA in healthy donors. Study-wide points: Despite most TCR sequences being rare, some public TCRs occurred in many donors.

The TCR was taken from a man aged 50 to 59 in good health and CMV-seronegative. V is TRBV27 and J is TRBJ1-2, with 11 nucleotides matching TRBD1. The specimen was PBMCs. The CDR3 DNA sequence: TGTGCCAGCAGTTATCGGACAGGGGGCGGTTATGGCTACACCTTC. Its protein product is CASSYRTGGGYGYTF.